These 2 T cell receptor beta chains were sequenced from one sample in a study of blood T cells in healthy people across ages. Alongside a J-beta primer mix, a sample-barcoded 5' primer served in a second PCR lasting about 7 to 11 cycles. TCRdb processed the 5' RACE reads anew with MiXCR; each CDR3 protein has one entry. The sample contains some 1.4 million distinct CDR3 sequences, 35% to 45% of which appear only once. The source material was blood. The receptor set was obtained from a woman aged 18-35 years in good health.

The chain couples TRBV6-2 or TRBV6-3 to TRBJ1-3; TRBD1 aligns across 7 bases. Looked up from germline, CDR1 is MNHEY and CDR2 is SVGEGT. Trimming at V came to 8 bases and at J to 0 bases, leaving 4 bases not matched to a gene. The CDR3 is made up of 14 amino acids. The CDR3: CASSSGGSGNTIYF. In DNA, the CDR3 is TGTGCCAGCTCTTCAGGGGGCTCTGGAAACACCATATATTTT.

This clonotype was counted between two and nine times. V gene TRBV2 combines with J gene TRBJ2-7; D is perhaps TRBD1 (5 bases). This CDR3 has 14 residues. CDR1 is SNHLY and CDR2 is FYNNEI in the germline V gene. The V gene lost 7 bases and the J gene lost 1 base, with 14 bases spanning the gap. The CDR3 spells CASTEGAGSYEQYF. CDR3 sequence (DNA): TGTGCCAGCACCGAAGGGGCAGGGTCCTACGAGCAGTACTTC.